This T cell receptor beta chain came from a study of blood T cells in healthy people across ages. PCR was performed a second time for about 6 to 12 cycles using a sample-barcoded 5' primer and a J-beta primer mix. Via MiXCR, TCRdb re-called the 5' RACE reads, giving one row per CDR3 protein. The profile covers around 650,000 distinct CDR3 sequences, with 40% to 45% appearing a single time and about 30% taken by the ten largest. This clonotype was detected only a few times. Germline lookup yields CDR1 SGHKS and CDR2 YYEKEE (reference sequence). CDR3 length: 15 residues. V lost 4 bases and J 0 bases, leaving 14 bases between the germline ends.

This chain connects TRBV5-5 to TRBJ2-7, with D perhaps matching TRBD1 (5 bases). The clonotype originates from a man of 80 years or more in good health. The sample consisted of blood. This CDR3 is CASSLSLTVSYEQYF. In nucleotides, the CDR3 is TGTGCCAGCAGCCTTTCTTTGACAGTCTCCTACGAGCAGTACTTC.